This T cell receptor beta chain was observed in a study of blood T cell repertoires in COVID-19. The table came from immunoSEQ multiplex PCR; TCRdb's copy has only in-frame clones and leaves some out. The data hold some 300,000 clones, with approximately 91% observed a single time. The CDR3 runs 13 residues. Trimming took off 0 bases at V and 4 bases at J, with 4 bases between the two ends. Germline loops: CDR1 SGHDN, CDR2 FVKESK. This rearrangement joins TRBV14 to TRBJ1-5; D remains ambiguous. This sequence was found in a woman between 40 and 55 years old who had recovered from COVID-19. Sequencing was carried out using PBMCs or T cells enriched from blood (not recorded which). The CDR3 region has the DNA TGTGCCAGCAGCCAAGATCTTAATCAGCCCCAGCATTTT. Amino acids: CASSQDLNQPQHF.